Listed here is a single T cell receptor beta chain. What antigen it recognizes has not been identified. The input lacks base qualities; no much larger clone sits a single base away. The entry originates in a study of blood T cell repertoires in COVID-19 (dated by TCRdb to 2020 to 2022). Notes on the research overall: Collaborator samples came from the United States, Italy and Spain and covered acute and convalescent phases of COVID-19. The repertoires were made available in a free public database intended to serve as a resource for research on the immune response to SARS-CoV-2. Deeply sampled blood TCRbeta repertoires from subjects exposed to, actively infected with, or recovered from COVID-19 were included in the dataset. The samples were drawn from two sources: the first 160 participants of the ongoing ImmuneRACE study, and 1,000 to 1,500 subjects contributed by 6 global collaborators. The prospective study material was composed of cDNA or gDNA derived from T cells, B-cell-depleted T cells, or PBMCs. HLA class I and class II types, where available, came from metadata supplied by the sample provider rather than from assay-based typing. Sample metadata almost always included a de-identified subject ID, COVID-19 status, age in years and sex.

The junction shows trimming of 10 bases on V and 5 bases on J, and the gene matches do not reach 24 bases of it. From a lookup of the germline V gene (reference sequence), CDR1 and CDR2 are LNHDA and SQIVND. The CDR3 runs 18 residues from the cysteine to the phenylalanine. Just CDR3 DNA is preserved here, 54 bases in frame from base 1. TCRbeta CDR3 regions were amplified from genomic DNA by means of the immunoSEQ Assay, a bias-controlled multiplex PCR. As for how the authors treated the data: The number of nucleated cells in each sample was estimated from the amplification of reference gene primers within the assay. To quantify the absolute abundance of each unique TCRbeta CDR3 rearrangement, sequence reads were collapsed and filtered. For each sample, productive Simpson clonality was calculated as the square root of Simpson's diversity index over productive rearrangements. As stored in TCRdb, this immuneACCESS dataset retains in-frame rearrangements with V and J assigned. A fraction of the clones does not appear; measured against another copy, unresolved V genes explain less than half of the discrepancy, and the remainder lacks a known reason. Clonal size and the V and J genes are those of that table, whereas D and trimming came from the DNA. The sample has approximately 100,000 clones on record, more than 75% of them singletons. Clones ranked in the top ten supply roughly 15% of the sample.

Whole blood was collected in K2EDTA tubes by collaborating institutions according to the institutions' own protocols. Collaborator samples were shipped for TCRbeta analysis as frozen whole blood, isolated PBMCs, or DNA extracted from either sample type. Summary of the overall study and its limitations: Clinical and demographic metadata were provided uncurated, with the amount varying by source and participant.

Sequencing input: peripheral blood. This receptor was obtained from a woman in her 70s with acute or convalescent COVID-19. This chain joins TRBV19 to TRBJ2-5; TRBD1 aligns with 8 central bases. The DNA sequence reads TGTGCCACCACCTCCACCCCCAAGGCAGGGGGCCGGGTGGAGACCCAGTACTTC. Its coded protein is CATTSTPKAGGRVETQYF.